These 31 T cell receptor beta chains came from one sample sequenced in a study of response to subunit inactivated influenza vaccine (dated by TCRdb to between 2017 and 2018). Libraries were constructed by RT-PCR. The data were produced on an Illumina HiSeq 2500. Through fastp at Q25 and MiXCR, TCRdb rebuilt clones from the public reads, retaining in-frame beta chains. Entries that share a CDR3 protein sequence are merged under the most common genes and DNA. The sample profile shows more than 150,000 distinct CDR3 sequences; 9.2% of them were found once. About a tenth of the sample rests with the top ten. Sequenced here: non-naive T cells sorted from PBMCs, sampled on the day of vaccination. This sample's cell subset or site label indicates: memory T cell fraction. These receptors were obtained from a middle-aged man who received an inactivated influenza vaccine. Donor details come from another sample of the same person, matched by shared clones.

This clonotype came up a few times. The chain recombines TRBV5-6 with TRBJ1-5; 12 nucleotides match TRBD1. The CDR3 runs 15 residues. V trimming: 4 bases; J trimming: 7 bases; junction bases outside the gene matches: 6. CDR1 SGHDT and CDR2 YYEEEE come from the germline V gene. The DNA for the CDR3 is TGTGCCAGCAGCCTGGGACAGGGGGCTCGCCAGCCCCAGCATTTT. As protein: CASSLGQGARQPQHF.

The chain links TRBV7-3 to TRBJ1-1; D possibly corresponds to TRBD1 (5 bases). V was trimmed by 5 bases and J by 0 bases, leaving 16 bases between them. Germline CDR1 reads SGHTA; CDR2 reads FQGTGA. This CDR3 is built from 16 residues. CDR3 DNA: TGTGCCAGCAGCCCCAACGGGGGTTTCATGAACACTGAAGCTTTCTTT. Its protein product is CASSPNGGFMNTEAFF.

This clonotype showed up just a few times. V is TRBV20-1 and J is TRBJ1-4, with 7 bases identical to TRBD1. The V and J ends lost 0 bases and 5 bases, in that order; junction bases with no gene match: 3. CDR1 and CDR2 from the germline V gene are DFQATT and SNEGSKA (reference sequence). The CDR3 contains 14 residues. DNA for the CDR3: TGCAGTGCTAGAGATGGGACAGCAAATGAAAAACTGTTTTTT. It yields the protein CSARDGTANEKLFF.

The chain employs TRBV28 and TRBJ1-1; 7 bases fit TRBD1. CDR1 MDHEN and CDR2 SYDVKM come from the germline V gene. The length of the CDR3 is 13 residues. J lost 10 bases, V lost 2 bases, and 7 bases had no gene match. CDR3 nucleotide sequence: TGTGCCAGCAGTTTAGTGGGGGCAGGGGGAGCTTTCTTT. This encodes CASSLVGAGGAFF.

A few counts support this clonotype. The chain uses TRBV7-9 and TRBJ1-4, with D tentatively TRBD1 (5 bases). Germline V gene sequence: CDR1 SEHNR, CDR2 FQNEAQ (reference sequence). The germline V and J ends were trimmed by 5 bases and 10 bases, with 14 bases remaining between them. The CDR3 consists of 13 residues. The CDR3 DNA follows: TGTGCCAGCAGCCCGCAACCGAGGGGAAAACTGTTTTTT. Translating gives CASSPQPRGKLFF.

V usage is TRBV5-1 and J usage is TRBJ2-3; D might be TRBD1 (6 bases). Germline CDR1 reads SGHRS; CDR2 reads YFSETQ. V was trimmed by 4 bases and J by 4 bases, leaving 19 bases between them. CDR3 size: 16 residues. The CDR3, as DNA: TGCGCCAGCAGCGCAAACAGGGCGGCCGGGGCAGATACGCAGTATTTT. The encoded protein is CASSANRAAGADTQYF.

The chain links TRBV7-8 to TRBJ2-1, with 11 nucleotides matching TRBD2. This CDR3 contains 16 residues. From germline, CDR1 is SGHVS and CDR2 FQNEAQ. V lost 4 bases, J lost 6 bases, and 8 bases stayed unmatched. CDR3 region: CASSSGTSGGSNEQFF. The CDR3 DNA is TGTGCCAGCAGCTCCGGAACTAGCGGGGGAAGCAATGAGCAGTTCTTC.

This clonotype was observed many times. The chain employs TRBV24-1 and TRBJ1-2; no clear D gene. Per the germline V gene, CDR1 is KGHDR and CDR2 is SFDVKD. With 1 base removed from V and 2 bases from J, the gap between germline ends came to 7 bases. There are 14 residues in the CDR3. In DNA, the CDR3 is TGTGCCACCAGTGATTTAGAACAGAACTATGGCTACACCTTC. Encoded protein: CATSDLEQNYGYTF.

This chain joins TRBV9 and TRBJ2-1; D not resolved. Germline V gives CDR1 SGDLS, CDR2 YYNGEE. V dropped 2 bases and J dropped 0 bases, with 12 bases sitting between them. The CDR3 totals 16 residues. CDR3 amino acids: CASSVDGYYSYNEQFF. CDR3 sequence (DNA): TGTGCCAGCAGCGTGGACGGTTACTACTCCTACAATGAGCAGTTCTTC.

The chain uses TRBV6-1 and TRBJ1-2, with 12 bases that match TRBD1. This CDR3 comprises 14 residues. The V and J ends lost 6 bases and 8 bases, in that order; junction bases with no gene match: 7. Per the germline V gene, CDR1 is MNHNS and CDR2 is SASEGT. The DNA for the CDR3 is TGTGCCAGCAGGAGGGGACAGGGGGCGGAAGGCTACACCTTC. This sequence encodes CASRRGQGAEGYTF.

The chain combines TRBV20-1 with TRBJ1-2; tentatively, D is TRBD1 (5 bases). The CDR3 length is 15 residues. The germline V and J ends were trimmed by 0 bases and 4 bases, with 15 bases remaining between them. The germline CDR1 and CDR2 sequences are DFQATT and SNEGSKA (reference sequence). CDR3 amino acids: CSAREAGDLFYGYTF. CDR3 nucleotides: TGCAGTGCTAGAGAGGCGGGGGACCTATTCTATGGCTACACCTTC.

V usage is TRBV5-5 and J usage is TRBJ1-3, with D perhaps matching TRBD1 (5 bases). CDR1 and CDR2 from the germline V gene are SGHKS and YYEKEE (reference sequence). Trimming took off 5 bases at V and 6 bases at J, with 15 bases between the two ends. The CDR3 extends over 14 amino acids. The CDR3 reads CASSKGWGLNTIYF. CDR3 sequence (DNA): TGTGCCAGCAGTAAGGGCTGGGGCCTAAACACCATATATTTT.

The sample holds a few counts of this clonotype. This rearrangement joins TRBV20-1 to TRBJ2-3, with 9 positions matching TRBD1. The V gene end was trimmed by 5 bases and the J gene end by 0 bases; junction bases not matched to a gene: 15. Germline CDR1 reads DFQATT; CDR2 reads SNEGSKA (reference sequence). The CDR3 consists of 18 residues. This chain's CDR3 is CSAGKPGQGTFSTDTQYF. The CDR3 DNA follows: TGCAGTGCTGGTAAACCGGGACAGGGAACCTTTAGCACAGATACGCAGTATTTT.

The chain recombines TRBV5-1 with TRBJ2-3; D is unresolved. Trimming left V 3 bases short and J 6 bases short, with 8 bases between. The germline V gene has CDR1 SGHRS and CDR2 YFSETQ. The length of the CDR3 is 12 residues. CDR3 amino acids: CASSSDLDTQYF. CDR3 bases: TGCGCCAGCAGCTCGGATCTGGATACGCAGTATTTT. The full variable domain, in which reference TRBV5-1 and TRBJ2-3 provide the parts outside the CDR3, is KAGVTQTPRYLIKTRGQQVTLSCSPISGHRSVSWYQQTPGQGLQFLFEYFSETQRNKGNFPGRFSGRQFSNSRSEMNVSTLELGDSALYLCASSSDLDTQYFGPGTRLTVL.

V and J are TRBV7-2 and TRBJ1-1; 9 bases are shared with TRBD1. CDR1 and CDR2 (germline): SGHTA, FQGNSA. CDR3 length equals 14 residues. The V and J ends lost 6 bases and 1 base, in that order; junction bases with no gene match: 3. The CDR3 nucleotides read TGTGCCAGCAGAGGGACAGGGCCGAACACTGAAGCTTTCTTT. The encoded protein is CASRGTGPNTEAFF.

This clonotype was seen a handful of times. CDR3 sequence reads: CASSSKRTGSENSPLHF. The CDR3 nucleotides read TGTGCCAGCAGCTCTAAAAGGACAGGGAGCGAGAATTCACCCCTCCACTTT. The V gene is TRBV7-2, the J gene TRBJ1-6, with TRBD1 matching 8 bases. The trim removed 4 bases at V and 7 bases at J, leaving 12 bases unmatched. CDR1 is SGHTA, CDR2 FQGNSA, per germline. CDR3 length: 17 residues.

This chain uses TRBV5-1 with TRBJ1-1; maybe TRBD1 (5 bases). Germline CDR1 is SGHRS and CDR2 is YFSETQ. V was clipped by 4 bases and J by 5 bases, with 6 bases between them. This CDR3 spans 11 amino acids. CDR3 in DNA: TGCGCCAGCAGCCGGGGGACTGAAGCTTTCTTT. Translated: CASSRGTEAFF.

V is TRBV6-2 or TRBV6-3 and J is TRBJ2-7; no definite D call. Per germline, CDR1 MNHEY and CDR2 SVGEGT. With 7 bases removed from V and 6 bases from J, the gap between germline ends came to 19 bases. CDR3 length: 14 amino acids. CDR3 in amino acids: CASISGSSVVEQYF. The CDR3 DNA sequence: TGTGCCAGCATATCCGGGTCCTCGGTTGTCGAGCAGTACTTC.

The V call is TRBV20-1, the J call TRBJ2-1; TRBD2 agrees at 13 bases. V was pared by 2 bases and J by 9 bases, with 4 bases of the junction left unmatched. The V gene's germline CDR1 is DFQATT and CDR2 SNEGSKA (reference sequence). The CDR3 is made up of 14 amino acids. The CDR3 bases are TGCAGTGCTAGAACTAGCGGGGGGGCCACTGAGCAGTTCTTC. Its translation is CSARTSGGATEQFF.

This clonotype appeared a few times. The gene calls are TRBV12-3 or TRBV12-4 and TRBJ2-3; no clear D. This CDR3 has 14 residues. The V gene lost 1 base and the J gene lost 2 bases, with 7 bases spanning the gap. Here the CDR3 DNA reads TGTGCCAGCAGTTTAGGTAGAACCACAGATACGCAGTATTTT. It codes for CASSLGRTTDTQYF.

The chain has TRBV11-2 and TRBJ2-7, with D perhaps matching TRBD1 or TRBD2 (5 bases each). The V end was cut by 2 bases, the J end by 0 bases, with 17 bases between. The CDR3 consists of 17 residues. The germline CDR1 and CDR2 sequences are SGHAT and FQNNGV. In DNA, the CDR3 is TGTGCCAGCAGCTTAATCAAGGGACGGGAAACCTCCTACGAGCAGTACTTC. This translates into CASSLIKGRETSYEQYF.

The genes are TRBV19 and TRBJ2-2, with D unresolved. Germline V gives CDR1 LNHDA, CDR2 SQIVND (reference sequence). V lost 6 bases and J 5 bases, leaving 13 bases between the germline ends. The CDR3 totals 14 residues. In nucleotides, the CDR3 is TGTGCCAGTAGCGAACTAAGAAGGACCGGGGAGCTGTTTTTT. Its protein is CASSELRRTGELFF.

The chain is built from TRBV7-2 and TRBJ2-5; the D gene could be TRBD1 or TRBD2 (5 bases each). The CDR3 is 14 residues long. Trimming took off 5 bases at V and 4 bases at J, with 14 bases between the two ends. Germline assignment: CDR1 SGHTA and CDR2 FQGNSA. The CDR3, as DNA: TGTGCCAGCAGCCTTCGGGACCCCCCAGAGACCCAGTACTTC. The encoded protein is CASSLRDPPETQYF.

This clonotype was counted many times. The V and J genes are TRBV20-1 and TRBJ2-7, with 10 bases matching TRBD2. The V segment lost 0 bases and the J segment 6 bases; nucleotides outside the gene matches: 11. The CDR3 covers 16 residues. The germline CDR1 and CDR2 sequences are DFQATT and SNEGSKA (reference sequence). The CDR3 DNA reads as TGCAGTGCTAGAGATACTAGCGGGATCCCTTCTCTCGAGCAGTACTTC. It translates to CSARDTSGIPSLEQYF.

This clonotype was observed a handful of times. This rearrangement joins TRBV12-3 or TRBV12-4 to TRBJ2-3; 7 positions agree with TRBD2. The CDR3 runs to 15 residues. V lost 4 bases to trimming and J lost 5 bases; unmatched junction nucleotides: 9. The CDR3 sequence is CASSYGVVAGDTQYF. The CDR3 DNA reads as TGTGCCAGCAGTTACGGGGTGGTAGCGGGAGATACGCAGTATTTT.

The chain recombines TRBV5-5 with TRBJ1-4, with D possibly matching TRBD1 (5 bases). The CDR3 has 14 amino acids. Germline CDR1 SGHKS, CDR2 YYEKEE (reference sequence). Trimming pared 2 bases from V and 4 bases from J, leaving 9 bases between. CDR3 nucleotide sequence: TGTGCCAGCAGCTTCCGACAGTATAATGAAAAACTGTTTTTT. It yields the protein CASSFRQYNEKLFF. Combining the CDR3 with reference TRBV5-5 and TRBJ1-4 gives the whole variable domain DAGVTQSPTHLIKTRGQQVTLRCSPISGHKSVSWYQQVLGQGPQFIFQYYEKEERGRGNFPDRFSARQFPNYSSELNVNALLLGDSALYLCASSFRQYNEKLFFGSGTQLSVL.

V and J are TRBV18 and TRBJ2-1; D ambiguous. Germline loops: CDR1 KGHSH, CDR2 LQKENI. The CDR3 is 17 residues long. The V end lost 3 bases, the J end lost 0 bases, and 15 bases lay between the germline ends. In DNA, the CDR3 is TGTGCCAGCTCACCGCTCCCGTTGGGGAACTCCTACAATGAGCAGTTCTTC. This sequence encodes CASSPLPLGNSYNEQFF.

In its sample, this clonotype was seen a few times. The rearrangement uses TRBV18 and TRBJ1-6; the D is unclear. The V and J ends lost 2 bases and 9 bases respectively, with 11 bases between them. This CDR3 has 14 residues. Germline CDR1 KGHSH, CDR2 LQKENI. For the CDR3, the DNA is TGTGCCAGCTCACCAGGAGGTTTGGGTTCACCCCTCCACTTT. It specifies CASSPGGLGSPLHF.

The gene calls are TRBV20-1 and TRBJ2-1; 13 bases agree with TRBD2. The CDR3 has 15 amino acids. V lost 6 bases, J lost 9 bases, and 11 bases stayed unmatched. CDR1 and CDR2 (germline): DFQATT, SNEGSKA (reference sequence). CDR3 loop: CSARTSGRVSTEQFF. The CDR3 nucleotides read TGCAGTGCAAGGACTAGCGGGAGAGTCAGCACTGAGCAGTTCTTC.

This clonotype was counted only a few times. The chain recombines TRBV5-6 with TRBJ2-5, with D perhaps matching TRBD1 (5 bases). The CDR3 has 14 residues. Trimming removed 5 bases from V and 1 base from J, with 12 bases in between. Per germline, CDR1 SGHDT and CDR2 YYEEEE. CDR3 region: CASRADSTQETQYF. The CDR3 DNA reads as TGTGCCAGCAGGGCTGACAGTACCCAAGAGACCCAGTACTTC.

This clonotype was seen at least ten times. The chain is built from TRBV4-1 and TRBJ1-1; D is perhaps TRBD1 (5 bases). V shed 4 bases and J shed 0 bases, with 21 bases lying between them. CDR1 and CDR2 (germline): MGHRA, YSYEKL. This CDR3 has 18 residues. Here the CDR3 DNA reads TGCGCCAGCAGCCGATACCCCCCTGCAGGGTATCTGAACACTGAAGCTTTCTTT. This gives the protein CASSRYPPAGYLNTEAFF.